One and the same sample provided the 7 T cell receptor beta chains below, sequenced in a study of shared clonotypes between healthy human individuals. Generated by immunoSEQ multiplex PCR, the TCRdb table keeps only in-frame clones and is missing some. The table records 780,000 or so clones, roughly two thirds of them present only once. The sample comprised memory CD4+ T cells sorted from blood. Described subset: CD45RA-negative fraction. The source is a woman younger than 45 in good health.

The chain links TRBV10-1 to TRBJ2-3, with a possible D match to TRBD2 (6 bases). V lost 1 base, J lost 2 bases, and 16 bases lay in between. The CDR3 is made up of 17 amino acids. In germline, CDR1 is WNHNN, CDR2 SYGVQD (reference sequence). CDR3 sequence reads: CASSELAGKGYTDTQYF. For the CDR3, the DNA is TGCGCCAGCAGTGAGTTGGCGGGGAAGGGATACACAGATACGCAGTATTTT.

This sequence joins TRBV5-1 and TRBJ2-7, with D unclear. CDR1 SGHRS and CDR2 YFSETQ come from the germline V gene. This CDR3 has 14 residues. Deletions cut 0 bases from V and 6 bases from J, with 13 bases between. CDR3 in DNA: TGCGCCAGCAGCTTGGCACCCGGGTTCGGCGAGCAGTACTTC. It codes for CASSLAPGFGEQYF. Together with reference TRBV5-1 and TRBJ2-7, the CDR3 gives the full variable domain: KAGVTQTPRYLIKTRGQQVTLSCSPISGHRSVSWYQQTPGQGLQFLFEYFSETQRNKGNFPGRFSGRQFSNSRSEMNVSTLELGDSALYLCASSLAPGFGEQYFGPGTRLTVT.

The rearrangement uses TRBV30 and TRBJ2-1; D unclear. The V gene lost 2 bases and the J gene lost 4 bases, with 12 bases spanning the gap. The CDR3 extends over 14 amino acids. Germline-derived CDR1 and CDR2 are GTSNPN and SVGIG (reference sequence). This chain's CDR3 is CAWSNRLQYNEQFF. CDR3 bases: TGTGCCTGGAGTAACAGACTCCAGTACAATGAGCAGTTCTTC.

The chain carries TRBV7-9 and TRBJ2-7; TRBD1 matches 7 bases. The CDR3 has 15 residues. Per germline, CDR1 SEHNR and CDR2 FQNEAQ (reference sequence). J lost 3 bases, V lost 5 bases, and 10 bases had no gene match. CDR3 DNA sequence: TGTGCCAGCAGCCAAGGGGGCCAGATACTCTACGAGCAGTACTTC. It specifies CASSQGGQILYEQYF.

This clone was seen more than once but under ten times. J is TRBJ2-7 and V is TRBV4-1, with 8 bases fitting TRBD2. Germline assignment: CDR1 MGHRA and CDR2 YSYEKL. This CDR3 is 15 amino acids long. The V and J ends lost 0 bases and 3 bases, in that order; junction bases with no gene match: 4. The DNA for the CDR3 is TGCGCCAGCAGCCAAGAAATAGCGGGGATCTACGAGCAGTACTTC. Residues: CASSQEIAGIYEQYF.

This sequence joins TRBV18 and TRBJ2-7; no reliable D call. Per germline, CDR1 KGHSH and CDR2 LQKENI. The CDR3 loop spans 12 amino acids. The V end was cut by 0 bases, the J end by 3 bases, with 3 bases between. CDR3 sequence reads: CASSPPNYEQYF. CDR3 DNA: TGTGCCAGCTCACCACCAAACTACGAGCAGTACTTC.

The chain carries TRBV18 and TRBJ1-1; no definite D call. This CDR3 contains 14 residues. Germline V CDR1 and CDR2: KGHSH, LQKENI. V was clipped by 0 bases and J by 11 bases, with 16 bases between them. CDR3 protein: CASSPPAPEKVAFF. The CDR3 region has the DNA TGTGCCAGCTCACCACCGGCCCCGGAAAAGGTGGCTTTCTTT.